This record covers a single T cell receptor (beta chain). Its antigen is currently unknown. Next came a second PCR, run for about 6 to 12 cycles, which used a sample-barcoded 5' primer along with a J-beta primer mix. Unique molecular identifiers of 12 random nucleotides labeled each cDNA. Each CDR3 protein gets one entry after TCRdb re-called the 5' RACE reads with MiXCR. Among around 1,600,000 distinct CDR3 sequences listed, 35% to 45% were seen once. Isolated per sample were at least 7 million PBMCs. The germline V and J ends were trimmed by 6 bases and 3 bases, with 10 bases remaining between them. Germline loops: CDR1 SQVTM, CDR2 ANQGSEA. The CDR3 consists of 12 residues. These data originate in a study of blood T cells in healthy people across ages. Overall study results and limits: Long-lived donors carried more naive CD4+ cells and greater diversity than aged donors. There was a strong correlation between TCR beta diversity and naive T cell percentage.

Sample: blood. The clonotype was recovered from a woman aged 18-29 years in good health. The chain is built from TRBV29-1 and TRBJ2-3; D is perhaps TRBD1 (6 bases). Here the CDR3 reads CSVGTGTDTQYF. In DNA, the CDR3 is TGCAGCGTGGGAACAGGGACAGATACGCAGTATTTT.